This T cell receptor (beta chain) was captured by sequencing in a study of T cells after yellow fever vaccination. In TCRdb, the 5' RACE reads were re-called with MiXCR into one record per CDR3 protein. The sample yields some 320,000 distinct CDR3 sequences, about 4% seen once. CDR1 SGDLS and CDR2 YYNGEE come from the germline V gene. V was clipped by 3 bases and J by 6 bases, with 22 bases between them. The CDR3 runs to 16 residues. This clonotype was found many times. The input for sequencing was PBMCs, taken 5 days after the yellow fever booster vaccination. The J gene is TRBJ2-7, the V gene TRBV9; TRBD2 might be the D (6 bases). The TCR comes from a man between 18 and 29 years old who received the YFV17D yellow fever vaccine. In nucleotides, the CDR3 is TGTGCCAGCAGCGAGACCGGGACGGGGGTTTACTCCGAGCAGTACTTC. Protein: CASSETGTGVYSEQYF.